The clone carrying this T cell receptor beta chain was recorded many times. V was clipped by 6 bases and J by 1 base, with 4 bases between them. Germline values: CDR1 KGHSH, CDR2 LQKENI. The length of the CDR3 is 11 residues. This specimen belongs to a study of early T cells in non-severe SARS-CoV-2 infection. Individual cDNA molecules carried attached unique molecular identifiers. Each CDR3 protein is one row after TCRdb ran MiXCR on the 5' RACE reads. The profile shows tens of thousands of distinct CDR3 sequences, roughly an eighth of them singletons. The sequence derives from an adult who was a healthcare worker with PCR-confirmed SARS-CoV-2 infection or an uninfected control (not recorded which). Sample: whole blood. This chain links TRBV18 with TRBJ2-7, with unresolved D. DNA of the CDR3: TGTGCCAGCTCGGCATCCTACGAGCAGTACTTC. This gives the protein CASSASYEQYF.